Listed here is a single T cell receptor (beta chain). This sample was included in a study of shared clonotypes between healthy human individuals. Profiling relied on immunoSEQ multiplex PCR, and the TCRdb table lists in-frame clones only, not all of them. This table has approximately 2.3 million clones, approximately 95% appearing once. The source is a man aged 18-30 years in good health. Some clones in this sample may be carry-over from other donors' samples. Sequenced sample: naive CD4+ T cells from PBMCs. Regarding subset: CD45RA+ positively selected.

The CDR3 nucleotides are TGTGCCAGCAGTTCCCACGGACAGGGGAGTGGTGAGCAGTTCTTC. This translates into CASSSHGQGSGEQFF. The V call is TRBV28, the J call TRBJ2-1; 9 bases agree with TRBD1. The CDR3 has 15 amino acids. Germline V gives CDR1 MDHEN, CDR2 SYDVKM. Trimming removed 4 bases from V and 9 bases from J; junction bases left unmatched: 10.